Presented here are 17 T cell receptor beta chains from one specimen sequenced in a study of shared clonotypes between healthy human individuals. TCRdb keeps only in-frame clones here, not all; method: immunoSEQ multiplex PCR. The sample includes millions of clones, over 85% of them seen just once. Sequenced material: naive CD4+ T cells from PBMCs. Subset defined: CD45RA+ positively selected. The receptors come from a young man in good health. Some clones in this sample may be carry-over from other donors' samples.

This sequence joins TRBV5-1 and TRBJ1-1; D remains unclear. Germline V gives CDR1 SGHRS, CDR2 YFSETQ. Trimming took 4 bases from V and 1 from J, leaving 8 bases between them. There are 13 residues in the CDR3. The CDR3 bases are TGCGCCAGCAGCCTCCAAAGGAACACTGAAGCTTTCTTT. Translation gives CASSLQRNTEAFF.

This clone appeared a single time. The genes are TRBV7-8 and TRBJ2-5; 10 bases fit TRBD1. The CDR3 covers 16 residues. The germline gives CDR1 SGHVS, CDR2 FQNEAQ. V lost 5 bases, J lost 4 bases, and 10 bases stayed unmatched. The CDR3 DNA reads TGTGCCAGCAGCCTAAACCCAAGGACAGGGGGAGAGACCCAGTACTTC. This gives the protein CASSLNPRTGGETQYF. The full variable domain, with the rest looked up from reference TRBV7-8 and TRBJ2-5, is GAGVSQSPRYKVAKRGQDVALRCDPISGHVSLFWYQQALGQGPEFLTYFQNEAQLDKSGLPSDRFFAERPEGSVSTLKIQRTQQEDSAVYLCASSLNPRTGGETQYFGPGTRLLVL.

CDR3 DNA: TGTGCCACGGGCTTTGCGGGATTATACTACGAGCAGTACTTC. The encoded protein is CATGFAGLYYEQYF. The chain links TRBV15 to TRBJ2-7; D might be TRBD2 (6 bases). Germline loops: CDR1 LNHNV, CDR2 YYDKDF (reference sequence). The CDR3 runs to 14 residues. The V gene lost 9 bases and the J gene lost 3 bases, with 18 bases spanning the gap.

The genes are TRBV5-5 and TRBJ1-1; 8 nucleotides align to TRBD1. J gave up 3 bases and V 4 bases, and 5 bases lay outside the gene matches. The germline V gene encodes CDR1 SGHKS and CDR2 YYEKEE (reference sequence). This CDR3 spans 14 amino acids. CDR3 DNA: TGTGCCAGCAGCCCCGGACAGGGCTACACTGAAGCTTTCTTT. Amino acid sequence: CASSPGQGYTEAFF.

The chain couples TRBV7-2 to TRBJ2-3, with D tentatively TRBD2 (5 bases). The CDR3 is made up of 16 amino acids. V lost 4 bases to trimming and J lost 0 bases, with 14 bases between them. Germline CDR1 is SGHTA and CDR2 is FQGNSA. Here the CDR3 DNA reads TGTGCCAGCAGCTCGTTAGCCGCGGGCAGCACAGATACGCAGTATTTT. Its protein product is CASSSLAAGSTDTQYF.

This chain links TRBV15 with TRBJ2-5; the D is unclear. Trimming stripped 1 base from V and 2 bases from J, with 17 bases between. Per the germline V gene, CDR1 is LNHNV and CDR2 is YYDKDF (reference sequence). The CDR3 length is 17 residues. CDR3 residues: CATSRGLLTTQQETQYF. CDR3 DNA: TGTGCCACCAGCAGAGGCCTATTGACAACTCAGCAAGAGACCCAGTACTTC.

The rearrangement joins TRBV5-1 to TRBJ2-5; tentatively, D is TRBD1 (5 bases). This CDR3 comprises 14 residues. Germline CDR1 reads SGHRS; CDR2 reads YFSETQ. V was pared by 9 bases and J by 5 bases, with 20 bases between. The CDR3 bases are TGCGCCACCGCGGTCCAGGGTTCGGGCGAGACCCAGTACTTC. Protein: CATAVQGSGETQYF. The whole variable domain, filled in from reference TRBV5-1 and TRBJ2-5, reads KAGVTQTPRYLIKTRGQQVTLSCSPISGHRSVSWYQQTPGQGLQFLFEYFSETQRNKGNFPGRFSGRQFSNSRSEMNVSTLELGDSALYLCATAVQGSGETQYFGPGTRLLVL.

The chain is built from TRBV15 and TRBJ1-5; D perhaps matches TRBD1 (5 bases). V lost 0 bases to trimming and J lost 7 bases, with 13 bases between them. CDR3 length: 15 residues. CDR1 and CDR2 from the germline V gene are LNHNV and YYDKDF (reference sequence). The CDR3 here is CATSRDPGGTQPQHF. The CDR3 nucleotides read TGTGCCACCAGCAGAGATCCGGGGGGGACCCAGCCCCAGCATTTT.

Details on this clone: This sample also contains other DNA sequences that code for the same CDR3. This rearrangement joins TRBV18 to TRBJ1-5, with D perhaps TRBD1 (5 bases). The CDR3 has 14 amino acids. With 2 bases removed from V and 5 bases from J, the gap between germline ends came to 10 bases. Per the germline V gene, CDR1 is KGHSH and CDR2 is LQKENI. CDR3 DNA sequence: TGTGCCAGCTCACCAGGGGGTTTCGATCAGCCCCAGCATTTT. It encodes CASSPGGFDQPQHF.

The chain employs TRBV6-1 and TRBJ1-4; D remains ambiguous. Trimming removed 10 bases at V and 1 base at J, with 16 bases between. Germline loops: CDR1 MNHNS, CDR2 SASEGT. This CDR3 contains 15 residues. As DNA, the CDR3 is TGTGCCACCACACTTAAGTCGGTAACTAATGAAAAACTGTTTTTT. Protein sequence: CATTLKSVTNEKLFF.

The chain has TRBV4-2 and TRBJ2-2; 16 positions agree with TRBD2. CDR3 size: 18 residues. CDR1 LGHNA and CDR2 YNFKEQ come from the germline V gene. The V segment lost 4 bases and the J segment 7 bases; nucleotides outside the gene matches: 9. The CDR3 loop is CASSLRGLAGGLNGELFF. The CDR3 region has the DNA TGTGCCAGCAGCCTTCGGGGACTAGCGGGAGGGCTTAACGGGGAGCTGTTTTTT.

The chain recombines TRBV2 with TRBJ2-3; the D is unclear. This CDR3 spans 13 amino acids. V was cut by 7 bases and J by 3 bases, with 11 bases left in between. The germline V gene encodes CDR1 SNHLY and CDR2 FYNNEI. CDR3 region: CASTPERTDTQYF. The CDR3 DNA reads as TGTGCCAGCACGCCGGAAAGGACAGATACGCAGTATTTT.

This clone was seen just once. The V call is TRBV4-2, the J call TRBJ2-1, with 9 bases that match TRBD2. V was clipped by 4 bases and J by 5 bases; unmatched bases: 9. The CDR3 runs 16 residues. CDR1 is LGHNA, CDR2 YNFKEQ, per germline. The DNA of the CDR3 is TGTGCCAGCAGCCCCGGGAGGGCGGGAGGGGACAATGAGCAGTTCTTC. Amino acid sequence: CASSPGRAGGDNEQFF.

This chain links TRBV7-9 with TRBJ1-1; 9 bases agree with TRBD1. Germline V gene data show CDR1 as SEHNR and CDR2 as FQNEAQ (reference sequence). This CDR3 spans 14 amino acids. V shed 5 bases, J shed 4 bases, and the junction held 5 bases outside the gene matches. CDR3 protein: CASSVQGASTEAFF. The CDR3 nucleotides read TGTGCCAGCAGCGTACAGGGGGCGAGCACTGAAGCTTTCTTT.

This chain uses TRBV28 with TRBJ1-2; D is possibly TRBD1 (5 bases). Trimming stripped 2 bases from V and 6 bases from J, with 16 bases between. This CDR3 comprises 15 residues. Germline values: CDR1 MDHEN, CDR2 SYDVKM. The CDR3 protein is CASSLVTGAQDGYTF. CDR3 in DNA: TGTGCCAGCAGTTTAGTCACCGGGGCCCAGGATGGCTACACCTTC.

The CDR3 bases are TGTGCCAGCTCACCCGACTCCGGGACTGGATATGGCTACACCTTC. Its translation: CASSPDSGTGYGYTF. The chain employs TRBV18 and TRBJ1-2; the D gene is possibly TRBD1 (5 bases). V was shortened by 3 bases and J by 5 bases, with 16 bases between the two germline ends. The germline V gene has CDR1 KGHSH and CDR2 LQKENI. This CDR3 contains 15 residues.

The rearrangement uses TRBV29-1 and TRBJ2-1; possibly TRBD1 or TRBD2 for D (6 bases each). Trimming took 7 bases from V and 4 from J, leaving 20 bases between them. Germline loops: CDR1 SQVTM, CDR2 ANQGSEA. The CDR3 consists of 15 residues. The CDR3 nucleotides are TGCAGCGCTCCCCCTATAAGGGGGGAATACAATGAGCAGTTCTTC. It codes for CSAPPIRGEYNEQFF.